In this sample, the clone carrying this T cell receptor beta chain turned up once. Antigen: not known. Second-dose intervals near 4 or 12 weeks were combined. Assay: immunoSEQ multiplex PCR; the TCRdb copy retains only in-frame clones and omits some. The sample has roughly 170,000 clones, around 94% seen once. This sample was included in a study of T cell responses to AZD1222 COVID-19 vaccine. Study-level points and caveats: Repertoires were obtained only post-peak T cell response. Seropositivity was recorded at baseline in only 5 or 6 AZD1222 recipients.

Trimming shortened V by 1 base and J by 9 bases, and 23 bases separated the two germline ends. Per germline, CDR1 SGDLS and CDR2 YYNGEE. The CDR3 sequence is 18 residues long. The specimen comprised peripheral blood, sampled 28 days after the second AZD1222 dose. This rearrangement joins TRBV9 to TRBJ1-6; D not certain. The TCR comes from an adult who received the AZD1222 COVID-19 vaccine. The CDR3 coding sequence is TGTGCCAGCAGCGTACGACCCTTAAGGGAAGAATTCGGTTCACCCCTCCACTTT. Amino acid sequence: CASSVRPLREEFGSPLHF. Combining the CDR3 with reference TRBV9 and TRBJ1-6 gives the whole variable domain DSGVTQTPKHLITATGQRVTLRCSPRSGDLSVYWYQQSLDQGLQFLIQYYNGEERAKGNILERFSAQQFPDLHSELNLSSLELGDSALYFCASSVRPLREEFGSPLHFGNGTRLTVT.